A single T cell receptor beta chain is shown here with its context. Each participant's cohort was designated according to participant-reported clinical history. This sample is part of a study of blood T cell repertoires in COVID-19. Study background: There were acute and convalescent COVID-19 samples, and they came from the United States, Italy and Spain. PBMCs, B-cell-depleted T cells, or T cells provided the cDNA or gDNA that made up the material.

Trimming at V came to 5 bases and at J to 3 bases, leaving 6 bases not matched to a gene. This CDR3 has 17 amino acids. Germline lookup yields CDR1 SGHTA and CDR2 FQGTGA. This table comes from immunoSEQ multiplex PCR, and its TCRdb copy is limited to in-frame clones, with some not included. The repertoire holds approximately 210,000 clones, with about 90% as singletons. V usage is TRBV7-3 and J usage is TRBJ2-2; 13 bases are shared with TRBD2. Sequencing was performed on PBMCs or T cells enriched from blood (not recorded which). This clonotype was obtained from a woman in her twenties or thirties who had recovered from COVID-19. CDR3 in amino acids: CASSVTSGGLDTGELFF. The DNA for the CDR3 is TGTGCCAGCAGCGTGACTAGCGGGGGGCTGGACACCGGGGAGCTGTTTTTT.